This TCR beta chain was identified during a study of T cell responses to AZD1222 COVID-19 vaccine. Background on the study: Analysis merged second doses at about 4 or about 12 weeks. General observations from the study: Spike-wide vaccine-associated CD4 TCRs dominated at 160-218 and 743-854.

Method: immunoSEQ multiplex PCR; TCRdb's copy keeps in-frame clones and lacks some. The sample yields fewer than 85,000 clones, 80% to 90% seen once. Germline V gene data show CDR1 as SGHNT and CDR2 as YYREEE (reference sequence). This CDR3 is 16 amino acids long. Deletions cut 3 bases from V and 0 bases from J, with 10 bases between. This clone was observed a single time. No antigen is known for it. This sample comprised peripheral blood, obtained on day 0 of AZD1222 vaccination. This chain joins TRBV5-4 and TRBJ2-6; D remains ambiguous. This clonotype originated in an adult in good health. CDR3 DNA: TGTGCCAGCAGCTACGTTCTAAGCTCTGGGGCCAACGTCCTGACTTTC. Amino acid sequence: CASSYVLSSGANVLTF.